This T cell receptor (beta chain) appears in the sequencing data of a study of T cell repertoires in cytomegalovirus infection. Study in general: Matching HLA type and CMV infection were both indicated by public TCR beta signatures. Overall study results and limits: Individuals carrying CMV plus the relevant HLA were identified by cumulative frequency of public TCR beta families.

TCRdb processed the reads anew with MiXCR; each CDR3 protein has one entry. The sample has fewer than 550,000 distinct CDR3 sequences; 15% to 20% are singletons. This clonotype came up many times. What it binds is not known. The CDR3 loop spans 14 amino acids. Germline CDR1 reads SGHVS; CDR2 reads FQNEAQ. Trimming took off 5 bases at V and 7 bases at J, with 14 bases between the two ends. Specimen: CD8+ T cells from PBMCs. The genes are TRBV7-8 and TRBJ2-2; D unresolved. This clonotype was obtained from a human donor in good health (CMV status not recorded). Some clones in this sample may be carry-over from other donors' samples. The CDR3 DNA follows: TGTGCCAGCAGCCCCCCCGGGTGGAACGGGGAGCTGTTTTTT. It encodes CASSPPGWNGELFF.